The rows below give T cell receptor beta chains drawn from one sample of a study of shared clonotypes between healthy human individuals. Assay used: immunoSEQ multiplex PCR; TCRdb lists only in-frame clones, some missing. The table lists roughly 520,000 clones, approximately 95% of them singletons. Sequenced material: naive CD4+ T cells sorted from blood. Receptors originate from a woman in her twenties or thirties in good health. CDR3s include the opening cysteine and the closing phenylalanine or tryptophan. Fields, in order: D gene, J gene, V gene, clone size, CDR3 DNA, CDR3 protein. The D gene is left open where the match is weak. Clone size is not always given. Where it is, it says once, few, many or a class for expanded clones.

>NA|TRBJ1-5|TRBV7-8|NA
TGTGCCAGCAGCTGGTCCCCGGACGTCAATCAGCCCCAGCATTTT
CASSWSPDVNQPQHF
>TRBD2|TRBJ2-5|TRBV5-4|NA
TGTGCCAGCAGCCCCCACCTAGCGGAAGGCAGTCAAGAGACCCAGTACTTC
CASSPHLAEGSQETQYF
>NA|TRBJ2-1|TRBV14|NA
TGTGCCAGCAGCCAAGATACAGGGGAGCAGTTCTTC
CASSQDTGEQFF
>NA|TRBJ2-7|TRBV28|NA
TGTGCCAGCACGTCAGGGGCCCCCTACGAGCAGTACTTC
CASTSGAPYEQYF
>TRBD2|TRBJ2-5|TRBV4-2|NA
TGTGCCAGCAGCCAAGAAAGCGGGAGGGCGGGAGAGACCCAGTACTTC
CASSQESGRAGETQYF
>NA|TRBJ1-2|TRBV7-8|NA
TGTGCCAGCAGGGGAAAAGGCGGTGCAGACGGCTACACCTTC
CASRGKGGADGYTF
>TRBD2|TRBJ2-2|TRBV28|NA
TGTGCCAGCAGCGTTCGCTGGACTAGCGGGACGAACACCGGGGAGCTGTTTTTT
CASSVRWTSGTNTGELFF
>TRBD2|TRBJ2-1|TRBV4-1|NA
TGCGCCAGCAGCCCCCGGGGGGGCGGGGAATCAGACAATGAGCAGTTCTTC
CASSPRGGGESDNEQFF
>TRBD2|TRBJ2-7|TRBV14|NA
TGTGCCAGCAGCCAAGATCGTCTAGCGGGAGGGCTACCTCTTTTCTACGAGCAGTACTTC
CASSQDRLAGGLPLFYEQYF
>NA|TRBJ2-1|TRBV6-5|NA
TGTGCCAGCAGTTACTCCCATCCCCCCTCCGGCAATGAGCAGTTCTTC
CASSYSHPPSGNEQFF
>TRBD1|TRBJ2-7|TRBV27|NA
TGTGCCAGCAGTGACCTCGGGACAGGGGAATACGAGCAGTACTTC
CASSDLGTGEYEQYF
>NA|TRBJ2-7|TRBV28|NA
TGTGCCAGCAGTTGGGGGCAGGGCTACGAGCAGTACTTC
CASSWGQGYEQYF
>TRBD1|TRBJ1-5|TRBV18|NA
TGTGCCAGCTCACCCTCCCCCAGGGGGCCTCAGCCCCAGCATTTT
CASSPSPRGPQPQHF
>TRBD1|TRBJ1-2|TRBV27|NA
TGTGCCAGCAGTTTACTGCGACAGGGAATTCTAACTGGCTACACCTTC
CASSLLRQGILTGYTF
>NA|TRBJ1-2|TRBV30|few
TGTGCCTGGAGCGGGAGGACAAACTATGGCTACACCTTC
CAWSGRTNYGYTF
>TRBD2|TRBJ2-7|TRBV11-2|NA
TGTGCCAGCAGCCTCCTTTCAAGCGGGAGGTGGTACGAGCAGTACTTC
CASSLLSSGRWYEQYF
>NA|TRBJ2-3|TRBV21-1|NA
TGTGCCAGCAGCAAAGCGCCTAGCGGGCTACTCGCCGATACGCAGTATTTT
CASSKAPSGLLADTQYF
>NA|TRBJ1-1|TRBV5-1|NA
TGCGCCAGCAGCGCTGGGGAGTTAATGAACACTGAAGCTTTCTTT
CASSAGELMNTEAFF
>NA|TRBJ2-3|TRBV5-1|NA
TGCGCCAGCAGCTTCATAACAAGCACAGATACGCAGTATTTT
CASSFITSTDTQYF
>TRBD1|TRBJ1-2|TRBV7-9|NA
TGTGCCAGCAGCGACCGGGACAGGGGAGACTATGGCTACACCTTC
CASSDRDRGDYGYTF
>NA|TRBJ2-4|TRBV28|NA
TGTGCCAGCAGTAACCGACAGCTAGCCAAAAACATTCAGTACTTC
CASSNRQLAKNIQYF
>NA|TRBJ2-2|TRBV6-6|NA
TGTGCCAGCAGTTACTCGTCGGGGGACACCGGGGAGCTGTTTTTT
CASSYSSGDTGELFF
>NA|TRBJ1-1|TRBV18|NA
TGTGCCAGCTCACCAGGTGGACAGTGGAACACTGAAGCTTTCTTT
CASSPGGQWNTEAFF
>NA|TRBJ2-5|TRBV6-1|NA
TGTGCCAGCAGGGGATTCATAGAGACCCAGTACTTC
CASRGFIETQYF
>NA|TRBJ2-7|TRBV27|NA
TGTGCCAGCAGTTCACGGACCTACGAGCAGTACTTC
CASSSRTYEQYF
>TRBD2|TRBJ2-1|TRBV11-2|NA
TGTGCCAGCAGCTTGCGGGGACTAGCGGGAGGAGGCAATGAGCAGTTCTTC
CASSLRGLAGGGNEQFF
>TRBD1|TRBJ1-4|TRBV6-6|NA
TGTGCCAGCAGTTACCAGGGGGCAACTAATGAAAAACTGTTTTTT
CASSYQGATNEKLFF
>NA|TRBJ2-2|TRBV2|NA
TGTGCCAGCAGTGAATTAATGGGACCCACCGGGGAGCTGTTTTTT
CASSELMGPTGELFF
>TRBD1|TRBJ2-7|TRBV28|NA
TGTGCCAGCAGTGGACAGGGGGAAGTCTACGAGCAGTACTTC
CASSGQGEVYEQYF
>TRBD1|TRBJ1-3|TRBV6-5|NA
TGTGCCAGCAGAGAGGGACAGGGCTCTGGAAACACCATATATTTT
CASREGQGSGNTIYF
>NA|TRBJ2-7|TRBV5-1|NA
TGCGCCAGCAGCTTGGTCCTCGATGGGAGAACGTACGAGCAGTACTTC
CASSLVLDGRTYEQYF
>NA|TRBJ2-3|TRBV7-3|once
TGTGCCAGCAGCTTAACGGCGGGCACAGATACGCAGTATTTT
CASSLTAGTDTQYF
>NA|TRBJ1-2|TRBV2|NA
TGTGCCAGCAGTCCGCAGGGATACGGCTACACCTTC
CASSPQGYGYTF
>TRBD1|TRBJ2-1|TRBV29-1|NA
TGCAGCGTCGAATCCCGGGACAGGGATTACAATGAGCAGTTCTTC
CSVESRDRDYNEQFF
>NA|TRBJ2-7|TRBV6-1|NA
TGTGCCATCTTGGACAGTCCCGTCGGGGAGCAGTACTTC
CAILDSPVGEQYF
>TRBD1|TRBJ1-1|TRBV28|NA
TGTGCCAGCTCTGCGGGGGACAGAGTCACTGAAGCTTTCTTT
CASSAGDRVTEAFF
>TRBD1|TRBJ2-7|TRBV29-1|NA
TGCAGCGTCCTAAGGGGGCAGGCCTACGAGCAGTACTTC
CSVLRGQAYEQYF
>TRBD1|TRBJ1-5|TRBV6-5|once
TGTGCCAGCAGTTACCCGGACAGGGATAGCAATCAGCCCCAGCATTTT
CASSYPDRDSNQPQHF
>NA|TRBJ2-7|TRBV28|NA
TGTGCCAGCACTACGCTGGACAGACTAGCCTACGAGCAGTACTTC
CASTTLDRLAYEQYF
>TRBD2|TRBJ2-1|TRBV7-8|NA
TGTGCCAGCAGCTTAAGGCGGGAGTTGTACAATGAGCAGTTCTTC
CASSLRRELYNEQFF